The T cell receptor (beta chain) under discussion was sequenced for a study of blood T cells in healthy people across ages. Overall study results and limits: Aged donors had fewer naive CD4+ cells and lower diversity than long-lived donors. Underestimates were what the diversity estimates from one million T cells were considered to be.

V was cut by 8 bases and J by 5 bases, with 10 bases left in between. Germline assignment: CDR1 SGHTA and CDR2 FQGTGA. The CDR3 totals 12 residues. This clonotype turned up a few times. The antigen is undetermined. Each of the donors had 9 to 10 milliliters of peripheral blood drawn into EDTA-treated Vacutainer tubes. A sample-barcoded 5' primer and a J-beta primer mix were used in a second PCR of roughly 7 to 11 cycles. Each cDNA was tagged by a template-switch adaptor containing 12 random nucleotides. TCRdb ran MiXCR on the 5' RACE reads and lists one entry per CDR3 protein. The table shows about a million distinct CDR3 sequences, with roughly 43% occurring only once.

The origin of this receptor is a man aged 25-40 years in good health. The gene calls are TRBV7-3 and TRBJ2-1; D is ambiguous. Specimen: blood. The CDR3 sequence: CASSGSHNEQFF. CDR3 in DNA: TGTGCCAGCTCTGGGTCTCACAATGAGCAGTTCTTC. Together with reference TRBV7-3 and TRBJ2-1, the CDR3 gives the full variable domain: GAGVSQTPSNKVTEKGKYVELRCDPISGHTALYWYRQSLGQGPEFLIYFQGTGAADDSGLPNDRFFAVRPEGSVSTLKIQRTERGDSAVYLCASSGSHNEQFFGPGTRLTVL.